This T cell receptor beta chain derives from a study of T cell responses to AZD1222 COVID-19 vaccine. About the study: Pooled samples include second doses given at about 4 or 12 weeks. Study findings and constraints: Nearly half of spike-specific TCRs reportedly target variant regions that are unmutated in the B.1.351 and B.1.1.7 variants. The donor cohort was predominantly white British with a female majority, and clonal diversity may have been underestimated.

A single count supports this clone. Its antigen remains unknown. There are 15 residues in the CDR3. Per germline, CDR1 SSHAT and CDR2 FNYEAQ (reference sequence). Repertoires were generated with immunoSEQ multiplex PCR, while TCRdb's copy carries only in-frame clones and drops some. The sample lists about 140,000 clones, about 88% seen once, with about 4.8% in the top ten. The rearrangement links TRBV7-7 to TRBJ2-2, with TRBD2 matching 8 bases. Sample: peripheral blood, taken on day 0 of AZD1222 vaccination. This receptor was obtained from an adult in good health. CDR3 nucleotide sequence: TGTGCTACCTCCCGGGAGCTAGCGGGCACCGGGGAGCTGTTTTTT. It codes for CATSRELAGTGELFF.